The 26 T cell receptor beta chains listed next were all sequenced from one sample in a study of blood T cell repertoires in COVID-19. The repertoire was sequenced with immunoSEQ multiplex PCR; TCRdb's copy has only in-frame clones and lacks some. Seen here are approximately 150,000 clones, roughly four fifths observed once, and the top ten hold around a fifth. Input material: peripheral blood. These receptors were collected from a woman of 80 years or more with acute or convalescent COVID-19.

The chain uses TRBV9 and TRBJ2-3; possibly TRBD2 for D (6 bases). CDR3 length: 15 residues. Trimming left V 0 bases short and J 2 bases short, with 10 bases between. CDR1 and CDR2 (germline): SGDLS, YYNGEE. The CDR3, as DNA: TGTGCCAGCAGCGTAGGACTAGAGCTCACAGATACGCAGTATTTT. Protein product: CASSVGLELTDTQYF.

The CDR3 coding sequence is TGTGCCAGCAGCCCCCGAGGCTACGAGCAGTACTTC. Translating gives CASSPRGYEQYF. The rearrangement links TRBV11-1 to TRBJ2-7; D is unclear. Germline CDR1 and CDR2: SGHAT and FQDESV (reference sequence). This CDR3 contains 12 residues. V lost 5 bases and J 3 bases, leaving 8 bases between the germline ends.

The chain recombines TRBV6-6 with TRBJ2-3, with 9 bases that match TRBD2. The CDR3 runs 16 residues. The trim removed 0 bases at V and 6 bases at J, leaving 7 bases unmatched. Germline V gene sequence: CDR1 MNHNY, CDR2 SVGAGI (reference sequence). The CDR3 spells CASSYSGAGGLDTQYF. CDR3 coding DNA: TGTGCCAGCAGTTACTCGGGAGCGGGAGGTTTGGATACGCAGTATTTT.

This sequence joins TRBV28 and TRBJ2-1; 7 bases agree with TRBD2. The germline V gene has CDR1 MDHEN and CDR2 SYDVKM. V lost 5 bases to trimming and J lost 7 bases; unmatched junction nucleotides: 2. The CDR3 contains 12 residues. CDR3 nucleotide sequence: TGTGCCAGCAGTGAAGCGGGAAATGAGCAGTTCTTC. Protein product: CASSEAGNEQFF.

This clone is a singleton in its sample. This chain connects TRBV4-3 to TRBJ1-4; D remains unclear. The CDR3 spans 15 residues. Per germline, CDR1 LGHNA and CDR2 YSLEER. Trimming pared 0 bases from V and 8 bases from J, leaving 13 bases between. The CDR3: CASSQDRTTLEKLFF. The CDR3 nucleotides read TGCGCCAGCAGCCAAGATCGAACGACTTTAGAAAAACTGTTTTTT.

The chain combines TRBV27 with TRBJ2-7, with 8 bases that match TRBD2. The V and J ends lost 5 bases and 0 bases, in that order; junction bases with no gene match: 3. Germline V gene sequence: CDR1 MNHEY, CDR2 SMNVEV (reference sequence). CDR3 length: 14 residues. The CDR3 nucleotides are TGTGCCAGCAGTCGGAGCGGGAGCTCCTACGAGCAGTACTTC. Protein sequence: CASSRSGSSYEQYF.

This chain uses TRBV6-2 or TRBV6-3 with TRBJ1-6; possibly TRBD1 for D (5 bases). V lost 2 bases, J lost 0 bases, and 11 bases lay in between. The CDR3 runs to 17 residues. CDR1 and CDR2 (germline): MNHEY, SVGEGT. CDR3 in amino acids: CASSYDSWSSYNSPLHF. The CDR3 region has the DNA TGTGCCAGCAGTTACGACAGCTGGAGCTCCTATAATTCACCCCTCCACTTT.

This clone was detected once. The junction differs from germline at one of its ends, possibly a read error. The chain is built from TRBV3-1 (or the pseudogene TRBV3-2) and TRBJ1-1; 7 bases map to TRBD1. Per the germline V gene, CDR1 is LGHDT and CDR2 is YNNKEL (reference sequence). The CDR3 loop spans 11 amino acids. The CDR3 DNA reads as TGTGCCAGCAGCCAAGATCGGGACAGTGATTTT. The encoded protein is CASSQDRDSDF.

The V gene is TRBV28, the J gene TRBJ1-5, with 8 nucleotides matching TRBD1. Germline trimming cut 7 bases from V and 9 bases from J; bases unmatched to any gene: 8. The CDR3 sequence is 13 residues long. CDR1 is MDHEN and CDR2 is SYDVKM in the germline V gene. The CDR3 spells CASKTGVLRPQHF. CDR3 nucleotide sequence: TGTGCCAGCAAGACAGGGGTTTTAAGGCCCCAGCATTTT.

The chain is built from TRBV14 and TRBJ2-2; D is uncertain. The CDR3 has 13 residues. V lost 5 bases and J lost 6, with 10 bases in between. Germline values: CDR1 SGHDN, CDR2 FVKESK. In nucleotides, the CDR3 is TGTGCCAGCAGCTTCTCGCAGTCCGGGGAGCTGTTTTTT. Protein product: CASSFSQSGELFF.

The chain recombines TRBV7-9 with TRBJ2-5, with D tentatively TRBD1 (6 bases). Trimming took off 8 bases at V and 6 bases at J, with 19 bases between the two ends. Germline V gene sequence: CDR1 SEHNR, CDR2 FQNEAQ (reference sequence). The CDR3 has 14 residues. The CDR3 region is CASGVSGELKTQYF. The CDR3 nucleotides are TGTGCCAGCGGAGTGTCAGGGGAGTTAAAGACCCAGTACTTC.

V gene TRBV9 combines with J gene TRBJ1-1, with a tentative D call TRBD1 (5 bases). CDR1 and CDR2 (germline): SGDLS, YYNGEE. CDR3 length: 15 residues. V lost 0 bases to trimming and J lost 3 bases, with 12 bases between them. The CDR3, as DNA: TGTGCCAGCAGCGTAGGTTCAGGGAGGGACACTGAAGCTTTCTTT. Amino acids: CASSVGSGRDTEAFF.

J is TRBJ1-6 and V is TRBV5-5; TRBD1 agrees at 8 bases. CDR3 size: 13 residues. From germline, CDR1 is SGHKS and CDR2 YYEKEE (reference sequence). The V gene end was trimmed by 7 bases and the J gene end by 7 bases; junction bases not matched to a gene: 4. CDR3 sequence: CASGRTGNSPLHF. DNA of the CDR3: TGTGCCAGCGGGAGGACAGGGAATTCACCCCTCCACTTT.

The chain is built from TRBV21-1 and TRBJ1-1; the table names TRBD1, a call not compared with the DNA. TRBV21-1 is a known pseudogene. The CDR3 totals 17 residues. CDR3: CASIPGVGTVMNTEAFF. CDR3 coding DNA: TGTGCCAGCATCCCTGGAGTGGGGACAGTGATGAACACTGAAGCTTTCTTT.

The V and J genes are TRBV28 and TRBJ2-1, with TRBD1 as a possible D gene (6 bases). V was trimmed by 6 bases and J by 4 bases, leaving 19 bases between them. Germline V lookup: CDR1 MDHEN, CDR2 SYDVKM. This CDR3 is built from 16 residues. The CDR3 loop is CASSRRTGTLYNEQFF. The DNA for the CDR3 is TGTGCCAGCAGCCGGAGGACCGGGACACTGTACAATGAGCAGTTCTTC.

The chain has TRBV20-1 and TRBJ1-5, with 8 bases aligning to TRBD1. The CDR3 runs 14 residues. CDR1 is DFQATT and CDR2 is SNEGSKA in the germline V gene (reference sequence). V shed 3 bases, J shed 4 bases, and the junction held 5 bases outside the gene matches. The CDR3 DNA follows: TGCAGTGCTAGTATCAGGGGGCTAAATCAGCCCCAGCATTTT. Residues: CSASIRGLNQPQHF.

This sequence joins TRBV5-1 and TRBJ1-6, with 7 positions matching TRBD1. V lost 3 bases to trimming and J lost 8 bases; unmatched junction nucleotides: 5. CDR1 SGHRS and CDR2 YFSETQ come from the germline V gene. This CDR3 has 14 residues. This chain's CDR3 is CASSSGTVDSPLHF. The CDR3 DNA reads as TGCGCCAGCAGCTCCGGGACAGTGGATTCACCCCTCCACTTT.

This chain links TRBV28 with TRBJ2-2; 7 bases fit TRBD2. The CDR3 sequence is 15 residues long. The ends lost 4 bases at V and 2 bases at J; junction bases unmatched: 4. Germline loops: CDR1 MDHEN, CDR2 SYDVKM. The CDR3 loop reads CASSWSGTNTGELFF. The CDR3 region has the DNA TGTGCCAGCAGTTGGAGCGGGACCAACACCGGGGAGCTGTTTTTT. The full variable domain, in which reference TRBV28 and TRBJ2-2 provide the parts outside the CDR3, is DVKVTQSSRYLVKRTGEKVFLECVQDMDHENMFWYRQDPGLGLRLIYFSYDVKMKEKGDIPEGYSVSREKKERFSLILESASTNQTSMYLCASSWSGTNTGELFFGEGSRLTVL.

The chain uses TRBV10-3 and TRBJ1-2; 7 positions agree with TRBD1. Trimming cost V 0 bases and J 6 bases; bases outside gene matches: 13. Germline lookup yields CDR1 ENHRY and CDR2 SYGVKD. The CDR3 contains 17 residues. CDR3: CAISESDRVKRANGYTF. In DNA, the CDR3 is TGTGCCATCAGTGAGTCAGACAGGGTGAAAAGGGCTAATGGCTACACCTTC.

In its sample, this clone was seen a few times. The rearrangement uses TRBV4-3 and TRBJ1-1; 8 nucleotides align to TRBD1. Trimming cost V 3 bases and J 6 bases; bases outside gene matches: 9. The CDR3 has 15 amino acids. Germline CDR1 is LGHNA and CDR2 is YSLEER. For the CDR3, the DNA is TGCGCCAGCAGCCAGCAGACAGGGGTTGTGGCTGAAGCTTTCTTT. It translates to CASSQQTGVVAEAFF.

V and J are TRBV15 and TRBJ1-5; no reliable D call. Germline assignment: CDR1 LNHNV and CDR2 YYDKDF (reference sequence). Trimming removed 0 bases from V and 5 bases from J, with 14 bases in between. The CDR3 is made up of 16 amino acids. The CDR3 nucleotides read TGTGCCACCAGCAGAGAAAGCGCCCAAGGAGATCAGCCCCAGCATTTT. Amino acid sequence: CATSRESAQGDQPQHF.

The rearrangement links TRBV3-1 (or the pseudogene TRBV3-2) to TRBJ1-4; the D gene is possibly TRBD1 (5 bases). The CDR3 runs to 15 residues. Trimming cost V 8 bases and J 2 bases, with 15 bases left between them. In germline, CDR1 is LGHDT, CDR2 YNNKEL (reference sequence). For the CDR3, the DNA is TGTGCCAGCGGAAACCCGGGGGTCACTAATGAAAAACTGTTTTTT. It yields the protein CASGNPGVTNEKLFF.

The chain joins TRBV29-1 to TRBJ2-1; 8 bases are a match to TRBD2. CDR1 is SQVTM and CDR2 is ANQGSEA in the germline V gene. The CDR3 is 15 amino acids. After removal of 6 bases from V and 4 bases from J, the junction contained 11 bases not matched to a gene. CDR3 in DNA: TGCAGCGTGCCGCGGGAGGTCCCTTTATACAATGAGCAGTTCTTC. Translating gives CSVPREVPLYNEQFF.

This clone has only one observation. The rearrangement links TRBV7-9 to TRBJ1-4; 10 bases match TRBD1. The CDR3 sequence is 15 residues long. The germline V gene has CDR1 SEHNR and CDR2 FQNEAQ (reference sequence). With 3 bases clipped from V and 2 bases from J, the junction kept 0 bases outside the gene matches. CDR3 in amino acids: CASSLGQGTNEKLFF. In DNA form, the CDR3 reads TGTGCCAGCAGCTTGGGACAGGGGACTAATGAAAAACTGTTTTTT. Supplemented by reference TRBV7-9 and TRBJ1-4, the full variable domain reads DTGVSQNPRHKITKRGQNVTFRCDPISEHNRLYWYRQTLGQGPEFLTYFQNEAQLEKSRLLSDRFSAERPKGSFSTLEIQRTEQGDSAMYLCASSLGQGTNEKLFFGSGTQLSVL.

A few counts support this clone. The chain joins TRBV24-1 to TRBJ2-4; TRBD2 aligns across 10 bases. This CDR3 has 19 amino acids. V trimming: 7 bases; J trimming: 0 bases; junction bases outside the gene matches: 14. The V gene's germline CDR1 is KGHDR and CDR2 SFDVKD. CDR3 amino acids: CATRGSGRALFLAKNIQYF. The CDR3 DNA sequence: TGTGCCACCAGGGGCAGCGGGAGGGCCCTATTCTTAGCCAAAAACATTCAGTACTTC.

J is TRBJ2-2 and V is TRBV18, with D possibly matching TRBD1 (6 bases). The CDR3 extends over 15 amino acids. Trimming cost V 0 bases and J 4 bases, with 9 bases left between them. CDR1 KGHSH and CDR2 LQKENI come from the germline V gene. The chain's CDR3 is CASSPPSGVTGELFF. CDR3 nucleotides: TGTGCCAGCTCACCACCATCAGGGGTCACCGGGGAGCTGTTTTTT.